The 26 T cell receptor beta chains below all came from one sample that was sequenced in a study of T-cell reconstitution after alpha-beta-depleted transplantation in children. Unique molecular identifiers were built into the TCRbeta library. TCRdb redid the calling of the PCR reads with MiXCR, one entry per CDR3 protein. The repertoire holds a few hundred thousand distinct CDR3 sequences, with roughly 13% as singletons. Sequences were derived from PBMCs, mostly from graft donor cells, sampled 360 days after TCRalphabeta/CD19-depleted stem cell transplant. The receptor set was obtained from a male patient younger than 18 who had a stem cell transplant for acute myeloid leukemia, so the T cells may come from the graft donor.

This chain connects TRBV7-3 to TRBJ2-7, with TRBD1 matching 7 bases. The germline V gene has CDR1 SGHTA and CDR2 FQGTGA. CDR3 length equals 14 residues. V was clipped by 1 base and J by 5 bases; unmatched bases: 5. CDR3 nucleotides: TGTGCCAGCAGCTTAAGACAGGGTACCCACGAGCAGTACTTC. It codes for CASSLRQGTHEQYF.

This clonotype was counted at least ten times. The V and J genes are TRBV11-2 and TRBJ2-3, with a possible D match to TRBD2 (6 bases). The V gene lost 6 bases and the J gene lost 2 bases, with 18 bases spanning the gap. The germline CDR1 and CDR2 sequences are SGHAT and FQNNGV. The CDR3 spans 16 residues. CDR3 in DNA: TGTGCCAGCAGGTACCCATGGAGGGGCGACACAGATACGCAGTATTTT. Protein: CASRYPWRGDTDTQYF.

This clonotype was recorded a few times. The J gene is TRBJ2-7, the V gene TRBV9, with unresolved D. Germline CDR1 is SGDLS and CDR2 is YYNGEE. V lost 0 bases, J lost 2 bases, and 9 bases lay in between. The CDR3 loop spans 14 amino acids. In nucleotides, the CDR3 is TGTGCCAGCAGCGTAGCTACCTCTCCCTACGAGCAGTACTTC. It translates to CASSVATSPYEQYF.

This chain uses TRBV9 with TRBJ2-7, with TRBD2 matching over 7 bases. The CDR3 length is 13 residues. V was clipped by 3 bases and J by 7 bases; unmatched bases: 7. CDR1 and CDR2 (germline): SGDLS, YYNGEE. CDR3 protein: CASSALGGREQYF. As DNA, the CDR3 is TGTGCCAGCAGCGCCCTCGGGGGGAGGGAGCAGTACTTC.

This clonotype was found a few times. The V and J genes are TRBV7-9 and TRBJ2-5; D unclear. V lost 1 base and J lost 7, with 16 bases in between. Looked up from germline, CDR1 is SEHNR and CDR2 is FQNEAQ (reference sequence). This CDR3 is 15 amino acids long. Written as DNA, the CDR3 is TGTGCCAGCAGCTTAGAGAGGCGGATCCACGGGACCCAGTACTTC. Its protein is CASSLERRIHGTQYF. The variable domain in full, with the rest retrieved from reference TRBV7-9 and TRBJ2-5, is DTGVSQNPRHKITKRGQNVTFRCDPISEHNRLYWYRQTLGQGPEFLTYFQNEAQLEKSRLLSDRFSAERPKGSFSTLEIQRTEQGDSAMYLCASSLERRIHGTQYFGPGTRLLVL.

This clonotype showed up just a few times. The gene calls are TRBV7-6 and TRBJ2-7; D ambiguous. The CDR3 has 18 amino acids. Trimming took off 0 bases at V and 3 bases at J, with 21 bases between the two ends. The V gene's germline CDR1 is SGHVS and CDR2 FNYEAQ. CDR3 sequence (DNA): TGTGCCAGCAGCTTAGCGGGCCGTGGCAGCCTTAGGGTCTACGAGCAGTACTTC. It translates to CASSLAGRGSLRVYEQYF.

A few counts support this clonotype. CDR3 nucleotides: TGTGCCAGTAGTACCAACAGGGTCGAGACCCAGTACTTC. As protein: CASSTNRVETQYF. The gene calls are TRBV19 and TRBJ2-5, with a tentative D call TRBD1 (6 bases). This CDR3 region has 13 residues. The germline V gene has CDR1 LNHDA and CDR2 SQIVND (reference sequence). V was cut by 4 bases and J by 5 bases, with 11 bases left in between.

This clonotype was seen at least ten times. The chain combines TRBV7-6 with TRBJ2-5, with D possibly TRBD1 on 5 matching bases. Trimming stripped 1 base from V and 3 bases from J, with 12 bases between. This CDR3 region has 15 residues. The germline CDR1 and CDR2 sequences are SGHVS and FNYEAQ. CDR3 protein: CASSLGQGGKETQYF. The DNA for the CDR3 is TGTGCCAGCAGCTTAGGGCAGGGCGGAAAAGAGACCCAGTACTTC. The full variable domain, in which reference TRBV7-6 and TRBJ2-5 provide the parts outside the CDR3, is GAGVSQSPRYKVTKRGQDVALRCDPISGHVSLYWYRQALGQGPEFLTYFNYEAQQDKSGLPNDRFSAERPEGSISTLTIQRTEQRDSAMYRCASSLGQGGKETQYFGPGTRLLVL.

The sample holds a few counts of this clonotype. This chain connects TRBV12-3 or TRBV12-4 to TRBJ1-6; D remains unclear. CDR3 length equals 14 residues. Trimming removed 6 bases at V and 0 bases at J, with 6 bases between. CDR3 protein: CASRLSSYNSPLHF. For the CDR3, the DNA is TGTGCCAGCAGATTGAGCTCCTATAATTCACCCCTCCACTTT.

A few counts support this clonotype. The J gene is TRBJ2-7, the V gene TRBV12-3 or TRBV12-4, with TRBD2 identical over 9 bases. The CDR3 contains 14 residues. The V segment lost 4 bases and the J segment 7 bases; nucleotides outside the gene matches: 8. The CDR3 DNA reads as TGTGCCAGCAGTTGGTCCAGCGGGGGGCTAGAGCAGTACTTC. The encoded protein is CASSWSSGGLEQYF.

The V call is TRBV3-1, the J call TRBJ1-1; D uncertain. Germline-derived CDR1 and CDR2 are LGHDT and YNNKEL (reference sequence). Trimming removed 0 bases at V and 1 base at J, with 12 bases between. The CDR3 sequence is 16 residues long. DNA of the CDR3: TGTGCCAGCAGCCAAGATTGGGTCCGACAGAACACTGAAGCTTTCTTT. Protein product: CASSQDWVRQNTEAFF.

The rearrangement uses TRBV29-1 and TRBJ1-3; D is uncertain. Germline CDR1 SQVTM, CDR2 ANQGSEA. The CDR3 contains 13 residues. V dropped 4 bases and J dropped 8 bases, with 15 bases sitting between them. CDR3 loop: CSVARGHVDTIYF. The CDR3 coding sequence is TGCAGCGTTGCCCGGGGTCACGTCGACACCATATATTTT.

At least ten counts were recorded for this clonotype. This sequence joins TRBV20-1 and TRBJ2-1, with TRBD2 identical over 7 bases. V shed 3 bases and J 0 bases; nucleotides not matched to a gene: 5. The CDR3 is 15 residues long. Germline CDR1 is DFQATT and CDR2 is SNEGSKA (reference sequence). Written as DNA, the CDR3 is TGCAGTGCTAGGGAAAGCGGGGTCTCCTACAATGAGCAGTTCTTC. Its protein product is CSARESGVSYNEQFF.

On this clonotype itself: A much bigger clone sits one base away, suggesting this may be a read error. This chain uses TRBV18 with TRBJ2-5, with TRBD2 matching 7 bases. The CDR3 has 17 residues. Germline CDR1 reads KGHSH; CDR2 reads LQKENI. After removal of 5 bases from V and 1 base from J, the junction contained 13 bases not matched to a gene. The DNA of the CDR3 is TGTGCCAGCTCATCGAGCGCGTTCAGCGGGACCCAAGAGACCCAGTACTTC. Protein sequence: CASSSSAFSGTQETQYF.

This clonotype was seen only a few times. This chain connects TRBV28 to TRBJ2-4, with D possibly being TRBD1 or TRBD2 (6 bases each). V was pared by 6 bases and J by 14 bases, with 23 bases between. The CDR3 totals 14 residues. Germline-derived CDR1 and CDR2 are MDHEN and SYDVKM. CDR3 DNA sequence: TGTGCCAGCAGCACCATAGGGGGGTCCAGGGTGAAGTACTTC. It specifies CASSTIGGSRVKYF.

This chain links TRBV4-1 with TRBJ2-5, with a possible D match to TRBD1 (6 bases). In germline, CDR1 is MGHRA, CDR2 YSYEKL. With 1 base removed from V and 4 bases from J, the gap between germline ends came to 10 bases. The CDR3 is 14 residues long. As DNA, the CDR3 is TGCGCCAGCAGCCAAGTGGCGACAGGAGAGACCCAGTACTTC. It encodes CASSQVATGETQYF.

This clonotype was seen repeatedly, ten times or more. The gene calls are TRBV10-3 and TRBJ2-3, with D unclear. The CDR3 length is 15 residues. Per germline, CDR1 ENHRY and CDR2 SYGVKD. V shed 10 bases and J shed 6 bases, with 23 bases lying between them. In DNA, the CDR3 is TGTGCCACAGGAGCCGGGTCCTCCCCCTCGGATACGCAGTATTTT. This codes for CATGAGSSPSDTQYF.

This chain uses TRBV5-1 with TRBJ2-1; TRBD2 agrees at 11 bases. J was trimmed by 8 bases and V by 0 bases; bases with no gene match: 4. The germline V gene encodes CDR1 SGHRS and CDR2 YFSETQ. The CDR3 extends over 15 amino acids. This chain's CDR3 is CASSLVAGGLDEQFF. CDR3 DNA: TGCGCCAGCAGCTTGGTAGCGGGAGGGCTGGATGAGCAGTTCTTC.

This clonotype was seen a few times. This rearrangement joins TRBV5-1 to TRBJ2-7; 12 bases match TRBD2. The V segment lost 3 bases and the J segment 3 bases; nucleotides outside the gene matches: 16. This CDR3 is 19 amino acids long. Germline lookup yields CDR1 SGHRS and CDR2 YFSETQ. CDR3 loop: CASSSRLAGDGGGDYEQYF. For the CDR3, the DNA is TGCGCCAGCAGCTCTAGACTAGCGGGAGACGGCGGAGGGGACTACGAGCAGTACTTC.

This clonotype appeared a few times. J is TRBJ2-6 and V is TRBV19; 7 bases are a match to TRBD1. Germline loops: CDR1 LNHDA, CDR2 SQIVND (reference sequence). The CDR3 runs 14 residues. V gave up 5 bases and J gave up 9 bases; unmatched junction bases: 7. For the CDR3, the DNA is TGTGCCAGTAGTCCTAGAAGACAGGGCAACGTCCTGACTTTC. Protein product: CASSPRRQGNVLTF.

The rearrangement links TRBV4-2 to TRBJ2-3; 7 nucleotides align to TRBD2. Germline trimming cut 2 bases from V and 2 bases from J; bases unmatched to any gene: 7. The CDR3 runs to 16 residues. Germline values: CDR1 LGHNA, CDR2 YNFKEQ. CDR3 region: CASSQPLASYTDTQYF. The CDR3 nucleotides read TGTGCCAGCAGCCAACCACTAGCGAGCTACACAGATACGCAGTATTTT.

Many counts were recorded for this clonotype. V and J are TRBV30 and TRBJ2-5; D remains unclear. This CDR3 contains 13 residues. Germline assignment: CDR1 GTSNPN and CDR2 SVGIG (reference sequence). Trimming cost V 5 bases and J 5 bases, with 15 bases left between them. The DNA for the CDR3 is TGTGCCTGGGAATGGAAAAGGGCCGAGACCCAGTACTTC. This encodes CAWEWKRAETQYF.

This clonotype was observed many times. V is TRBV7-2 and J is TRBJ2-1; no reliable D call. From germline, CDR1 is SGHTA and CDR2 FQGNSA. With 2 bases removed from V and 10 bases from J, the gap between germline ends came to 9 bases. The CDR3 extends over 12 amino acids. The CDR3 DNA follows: TGTGCCAGCAGCTTATCGCGCCCCGAGCAGTTCTTC. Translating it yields CASSLSRPEQFF.

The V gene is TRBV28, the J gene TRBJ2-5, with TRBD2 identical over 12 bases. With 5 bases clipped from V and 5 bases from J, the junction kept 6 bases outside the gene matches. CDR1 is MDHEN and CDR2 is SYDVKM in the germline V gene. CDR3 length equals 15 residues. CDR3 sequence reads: CASSVLAGGVETQYF. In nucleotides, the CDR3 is TGTGCCAGCAGTGTACTAGCGGGAGGAGTGGAGACCCAGTACTTC.

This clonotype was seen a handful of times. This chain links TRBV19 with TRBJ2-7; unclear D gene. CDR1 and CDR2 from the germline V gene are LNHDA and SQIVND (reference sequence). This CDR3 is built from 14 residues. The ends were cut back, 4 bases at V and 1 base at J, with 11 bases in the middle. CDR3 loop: CASSRIWDSYEQYF. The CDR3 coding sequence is TGTGCCAGTAGTAGAATATGGGATTCCTACGAGCAGTACTTC. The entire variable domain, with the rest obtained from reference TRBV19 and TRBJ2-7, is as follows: DGGITQSPKYLFRKEGQNVTLSCEQNLNHDAMYWYRQDPGQGLRLIYYSQIVNDFQKGDIAEGYSVSREKKESFPLTVTSAQKNPTAFYLCASSRIWDSYEQYFGPGTRLTVT.

As DNA, the CDR3 is TGTGCCAGCAGCCCCCACCGGCAAGCGCACAATGAGCAGTTCTTC. This encodes CASSPHRQAHNEQFF. V is TRBV7-2 and J is TRBJ2-1; D remains ambiguous. V gave up 5 bases and J gave up 5 bases, with 16 bases separating them. The length of the CDR3 is 15 residues. The germline gives CDR1 SGHTA, CDR2 FQGNSA.